Listed below are T cell receptor beta chains from one sample, sequenced in a study of T cells in Graves' hyperthyroidism and ophthalmopathy. A single record per CDR3 protein comes from TCRdb applying MiXCR to the multiplex PCR reads. Found here are 550,000 to 650,000 distinct CDR3 sequences, approximately 15% of them singletons; the top ten hold 4.5% to 6%. The source material was blood. These receptors originate from a woman aged 25-40 years with Graves' hyperthyroidism that later progressed to Graves' ophthalmopathy. The CDR3 runs from the conserved cysteine through the conserved F or W. The D gene is left open where the match is weak. Clone size, where shown, is once, few, many, or a class for clones that have expanded.

>-|many|13|TRBV7-8|TRBJ1-6
CASGLLRDSPLHF
TGTGCCAGCGGGTTACTTCGGGATTCACCCCTCCACTTT
>-|many|14|TRBV19|TRBJ2-2
CASSIVENTGELFF
TGTGCCAGTAGTATAGTAGAAAACACCGGGGAGCTGTTTTTT
>TRBD2|-|13|TRBV7-2|TRBJ2-5
CASSLGQREGKYF
TGTGCCAGCAGCTTAGGGCAGCGGGAGGGGAAGTACTTC
>-|many|11|TRBV2|TRBJ2-7
CASSETYEQYF
TGTGCCAGCAGCGAAACCTACGAGCAGTACTTC
>-|many|11|TRBV2|TRBJ1-1
CASTTSNEAFF
TGTGCCAGCACGACTAGCAATGAAGCTTTCTTT
>-|-|12|TRBV20-1|TRBJ1-2
CSAPESIYGYTF
TGCAGTGCCCCGGAAAGCATCTATGGCTACACCTTC
>TRBD1|many|15|TRBV11-3|TRBJ2-2
CATRMRGGATGELFF
TGTGCCACCAGGATGCGAGGGGGCGCAACCGGGGAGCTGTTTTTT
>TRBD2|few|18|TRBV7-9|TRBJ2-7
CASSLGLAETSVSYEQYF
TGTGCCAGCAGCTTAGGACTGGCGGAGACTAGCGTCTCCTACGAGCAGTACTTC
>-|many|15|TRBV12-3/TRBV12-4|TRBJ1-3
CASSPTGATGNTIYF
TGTGCCAGCAGCCCGACCGGGGCAACTGGAAACACCATATATTTT
>-|many|13|TRBV28|TRBJ1-2
CASKPRGGRGYTF
TGTGCCAGCAAACCAAGGGGGGGGCGCGGCTACACCTTC
>-|many|14|TRBV10-3|TRBJ2-4
CAISEPRAANIQYF
TGTGCCATCAGTGAGCCTAGGGCTGCAAACATTCAGTACTTC
>-|few|12|TRBV19|TRBJ1-5
CASMGGAQPQHF
TGTGCCAGTATGGGGGGAGCTCAGCCCCAGCATTTT
>-|many|15|TRBV19|TRBJ1-1
CASSIHEPGDTEAFF
TGTGCCAGTAGTATCCACGAGCCAGGGGACACTGAAGCTTTCTTT
>-|-|13|TRBV30|TRBJ2-7
CAWSTMGGPEQYF
TGTGCCTGGAGTACGATGGGGGGTCCCGAGCAGTACTTC
>TRBD2|-|17|TRBV7-2|TRBJ2-2
CASSLERWDYNTGELFF
TGTGCCAGCAGCCTAGAGCGCTGGGACTACAACACCGGGGAGCTGTTTTTT
>-|many|14|TRBV15|TRBJ2-1
CATSRGLMINEQFF
TGTGCCACCAGCAGAGGACTGATGATTAATGAGCAGTTCTTC
>-|few|14|TRBV12-3/TRBV12-4|TRBJ2-4
CASRPGRKVNIQYF
TGTGCCAGCAGACCGGGACGGAAAGTAAACATTCAGTACTTC
>TRBD2|-|14|TRBV27|TRBJ2-1
CASSSGLTYNEQFF
TGTGCCAGCAGTTCGGGACTAACCTACAATGAGCAGTTCTTC
>-|-|14|TRBV28|TRBJ1-6
CASRGTGNYSPLHF
TGTGCCAGCAGGGGGACGGGCAATTATTCACCCCTCCACTTT
>TRBD1|many|15|TRBV5-1|TRBJ2-7
CASSPGQVFSYEQYF
TGCGCCAGCAGCCCCGGACAGGTATTCTCCTACGAGCAGTACTTC
>-|many|15|TRBV10-3|TRBJ2-3
CAIRGASGSTDTQYF
TGTGCCATCAGGGGGGCTAGCGGAAGCACAGATACGCAGTATTTT
>TRBD2|-|14|TRBV10-3|TRBJ2-7
CAIRTSGSPYEQYF
TGTGCCATCCGGACTAGCGGGAGCCCCTACGAGCAGTACTTC
>-|many|14|TRBV3-1|TRBJ1-1
CASSQARVGTEAFF
TGTGCCAGCAGCCAAGCCAGGGTGGGGACTGAAGCTTTCTTT
>TRBD2|few|16|TRBV7-8|TRBJ2-3
CASSYGTSGFTDTQYF
TGTGCCAGCAGCTACGGGACTAGCGGATTCACAGATACGCAGTATTTT
>-|many|15|TRBV6-5|TRBJ2-3
CASSYTPGSADTQYF
TGTGCCAGCAGTTACACCCCCGGGTCCGCAGATACGCAGTATTTT
>TRBD1|few|17|TRBV19|TRBJ1-4
CASSTGTGIATNEKLFF
TGTGCCAGTAGTACCGGGACAGGCATTGCAACTAATGAAAAACTGTTTTTT
>-|many|17|TRBV10-3|TRBJ1-2
CAISESRVEGSGNGYTF
TGTGCCATCAGTGAGTCGAGAGTTGAAGGGTCAGGGAATGGCTACACCTTC
>TRBD2|-|13|TRBV30|TRBJ2-7
CAWRTSGTYEQYF
TGTGCCTGGAGGACTAGCGGGACCTACGAGCAGTACTTC
>-|-|11|TRBV27|TRBJ2-2
CASIGAGELFF
TGTGCCAGCATCGGAGCCGGGGAGCTGTTTTTT
>-|many|15|TRBV9|TRBJ1-4
CASSVAPGSNEKLFF
TGTGCCAGCAGCGTAGCGCCGGGGAGTAATGAAAAACTGTTTTTT
>-|-|12|TRBV12-3/TRBV12-4|TRBJ1-1
CAIRVGGTEAFF
TGTGCCATCAGAGTGGGGGGAACTGAAGCTTTCTTT
>-|many|14|TRBV30|TRBJ1-5
CAWSWPYSNQPQHF
TGTGCCTGGAGTTGGCCTTATAGCAATCAGCCCCAGCATTTT
>-|many|13|TRBV6-1|TRBJ2-1
CASRYGEHPEQFF
TGTGCCAGCAGATATGGCGAGCATCCTGAGCAGTTCTTC
>TRBD2|many|14|TRBV6-1|TRBJ2-7
CAFSQREASYEQYF
TGTGCCTTCAGTCAGCGGGAGGCCTCCTACGAGCAGTACTTC
>TRBD2|-|15|TRBV7-3|TRBJ2-3
CASSLRTSETDTQYF
TGTGCCAGCAGTTTAAGGACTAGCGAGACAGATACGCAGTATTTT
>-|many|13|TRBV27|TRBJ1-1
CASSPLLNTEAFF
TGTGCCAGCAGTCCTCTCCTGAACACTGAAGCTTTCTTT
>-|-|15|TRBV30|TRBJ1-3
CAWSVLESSGNTIYF
TGTGCCTGGAGTGTACTTGAGAGCTCTGGAAACACCATATATTTT